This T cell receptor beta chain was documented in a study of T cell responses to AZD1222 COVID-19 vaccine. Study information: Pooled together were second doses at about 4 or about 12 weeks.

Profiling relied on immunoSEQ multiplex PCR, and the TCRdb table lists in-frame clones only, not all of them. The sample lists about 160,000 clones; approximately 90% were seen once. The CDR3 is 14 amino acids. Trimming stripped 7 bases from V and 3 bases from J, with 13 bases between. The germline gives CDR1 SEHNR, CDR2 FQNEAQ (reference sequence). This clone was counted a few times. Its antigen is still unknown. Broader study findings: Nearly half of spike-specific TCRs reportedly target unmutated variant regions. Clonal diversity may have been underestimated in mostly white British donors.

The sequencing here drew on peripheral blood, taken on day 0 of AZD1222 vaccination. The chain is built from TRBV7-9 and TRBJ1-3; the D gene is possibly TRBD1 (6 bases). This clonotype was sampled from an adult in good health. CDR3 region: CASTQGQSGNTIYF. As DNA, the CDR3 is TGTGCCAGCACCCAGGGGCAAAGTGGAAACACCATATATTTT. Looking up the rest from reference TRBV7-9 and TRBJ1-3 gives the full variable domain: DTGVSQNPRHKITKRGQNVTFRCDPISEHNRLYWYRQTLGQGPEFLTYFQNEAQLEKSRLLSDRFSAERPKGSFSTLEIQRTEQGDSAMYLCASTQGQSGNTIYFGEGSWLTVV.